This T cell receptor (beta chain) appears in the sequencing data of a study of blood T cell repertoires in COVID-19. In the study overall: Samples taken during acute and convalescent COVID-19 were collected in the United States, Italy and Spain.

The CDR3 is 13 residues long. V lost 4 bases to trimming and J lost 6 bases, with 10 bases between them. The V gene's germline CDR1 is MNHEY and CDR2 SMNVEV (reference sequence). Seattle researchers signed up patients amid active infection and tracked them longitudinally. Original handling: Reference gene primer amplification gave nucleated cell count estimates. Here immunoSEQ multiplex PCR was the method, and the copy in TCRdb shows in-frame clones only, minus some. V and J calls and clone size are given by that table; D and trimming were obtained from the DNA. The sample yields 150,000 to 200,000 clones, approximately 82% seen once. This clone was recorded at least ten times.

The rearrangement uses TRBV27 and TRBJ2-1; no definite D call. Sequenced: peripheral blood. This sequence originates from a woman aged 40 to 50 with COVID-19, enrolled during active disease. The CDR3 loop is CASSSTTINEQFF. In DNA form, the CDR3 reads TGTGCCAGCAGTTCAACGACAATCAATGAGCAGTTCTTC.